The 27 T cell receptor beta chains in this list originate from one sample, sequenced in a study of a mutant IDH1 vaccine in newly diagnosed glioma. The antigens for these receptors are not known. Generated by immunoSEQ multiplex PCR, the TCRdb table keeps only in-frame clones and is missing some. In the table there are approximately 21,000 clones, less than 90% of which are singletons. Time point denoted: week 47, end of study. All doses held 300 ug of mutant IDH1 20-mer peptide, with topical imiquimod. The material was PBMCs, obtained from a glioma patient whose treatment included an IDH1 peptide vaccine. The receptors shown here come from a man between 40 and 49 years old with glioma.

In this sample, this clone turned up once. The genes are TRBV27 and TRBJ2-1, with TRBD2 matching over 13 bases. J was trimmed by 3 bases and V by 5 bases; bases with no gene match: 13. The CDR3 sequence is 19 residues long. CDR1 is MNHEY and CDR2 is SMNVEV in the germline V gene (reference sequence). The DNA of the CDR3 is TGTGCCAGCAGTCAAACCTTTGGGACTAGCGGGACCGTCTACAATGAGCAGTTCTTC. Protein product: CASSQTFGTSGTVYNEQFF.

This clone was seen only once. The V call is TRBV5-1, the J call TRBJ2-3; 9 bases are shared with TRBD2. The V and J ends lost 1 base and 0 bases, in that order; junction bases with no gene match: 0. The CDR3 consists of 15 residues. Germline CDR1 SGHRS, CDR2 YFSETQ. CDR3 region: CASSLLAGSTDTQYF. CDR3 DNA sequence: TGCGCCAGCAGCTTGCTAGCGGGGAGCACAGATACGCAGTATTTT. Full variable domain (missing parts from reference TRBV5-1 and TRBJ2-3): KAGVTQTPRYLIKTRGQQVTLSCSPISGHRSVSWYQQTPGQGLQFLFEYFSETQRNKGNFPGRFSGRQFSNSRSEMNVSTLELGDSALYLCASSLLAGSTDTQYFGPGTRLTVL.

The chain recombines TRBV4-1 with TRBJ2-3; D is undetermined. The CDR3 is 17 residues long. Germline loops: CDR1 MGHRA, CDR2 YSYEKL. The V and J ends lost 7 bases and 1 base respectively, with 21 bases between them. CDR3 amino acids: CASTLLPSVDRTDTQYF. CDR3 sequence (DNA): TGCGCCAGCACCCTCCTGCCCAGCGTCGATCGCACAGATACGCAGTATTTT.

The V call is TRBV5-1, the J call TRBJ2-7; weak D call: TRBD1 (6 bases). The germline CDR1 and CDR2 sequences are SGHRS and YFSETQ. V shed 2 bases and J shed 1 base, with 10 bases lying between them. CDR3 length equals 14 residues. CDR3 residues: CASSFTGISYEQYF. The CDR3 nucleotides are TGCGCCAGCAGCTTCACAGGGATTTCCTACGAGCAGTACTTC.

This rearrangement joins TRBV27 to TRBJ1-3, with D uncertain. Trimming removed 1 base from V and 3 bases from J, with 7 bases in between. The CDR3 is 14 residues long. Germline V gene data show CDR1 as MNHEY and CDR2 as SMNVEV (reference sequence). CDR3 in amino acids: CASSLFGGGNTIYF. CDR3 nucleotides: TGTGCCAGCAGTTTATTCGGTGGTGGAAACACCATATATTTT.

The chain combines TRBV5-1 with TRBJ1-5; maybe TRBD1 (6 bases). The CDR3 covers 14 residues. Trimming shortened V by 7 bases and J by 3 bases, and 14 bases separated the two germline ends. Germline V CDR1 and CDR2: SGHRS, YFSETQ. This CDR3 is CASGAGDDNQPQHF. In nucleotides, the CDR3 is TGCGCCAGCGGGGCAGGGGATGACAATCAGCCCCAGCATTTT.

The J gene is TRBJ1-4, the V gene TRBV7-6; TRBD1 matches 7 bases. The CDR3 has 15 amino acids. Germline V gives CDR1 SGHVS, CDR2 FNYEAQ. V was pared by 1 base and J by 7 bases, with 6 bases of the junction left unmatched. CDR3: CASSLGQGVAEKLFF. In nucleotides, the CDR3 is TGTGCCAGCAGCTTAGGACAGGGCGTTGCTGAAAAACTGTTTTTT.

The genes are TRBV5-5 and TRBJ2-7, with D perhaps matching TRBD2 (6 bases). The germline CDR1 and CDR2 sequences are SGHKS and YYEKEE (reference sequence). V was pared by 1 base and J by 0 bases, with 20 bases between. The CDR3 consists of 18 residues. CDR3 protein: CASSLFHSVGLNSYEQYF. In DNA, the CDR3 is TGTGCCAGCAGCTTGTTTCATAGCGTGGGACTGAACTCCTACGAGCAGTACTTC.

This rearrangement joins TRBV6-1 to TRBJ2-1, with 8 nucleotides matching TRBD2. The CDR3 runs 14 residues. The junction had 4 bases not matched to a gene; V was cut back by 7 bases and J by 2 bases. CDR1 is MNHNS and CDR2 is SASEGT in the germline V gene. Here the CDR3 DNA reads TGTGCCAGCAAGGAGCGGGAGACCTACAATGAGCAGTTCTTC. This translates into CASKERETYNEQFF.

The rearrangement joins TRBV5-4 to TRBJ2-1; D perhaps matches TRBD1 (5 bases). The CDR3 consists of 15 residues. The V end was cut by 2 bases, the J end by 11 bases, with 20 bases between. The V gene's germline CDR1 is SGHNT and CDR2 YYREEE (reference sequence). The CDR3 protein is CASSLGRRSRVQQFF. The CDR3 coding sequence is TGTGCCAGCAGCTTAGGTAGGCGAAGCAGGGTACAGCAGTTCTTC.

This chain uses TRBV18 with TRBJ2-3; 11 bases map to TRBD2. Germline lookup yields CDR1 KGHSH and CDR2 LQKENI. V dropped 5 bases and J dropped 1; count of bases not matched to a gene: 14. There are 19 residues in the CDR3. The CDR3 DNA sequence: TGTGCCAGCTCAAAGACTAGCGGGAATATGAGGGAAGGCACAGATACGCAGTATTTT. Its translation: CASSKTSGNMREGTDTQYF.

The V gene is TRBV2, the J gene TRBJ2-1, with a weak D call TRBD1 (5 bases). The CDR3 covers 15 residues. The V end lost 2 bases, the J end lost 0 bases, and 8 bases lay between the germline ends. Germline loops: CDR1 SNHLY, CDR2 FYNNEI. In DNA form, the CDR3 reads TGTGCCAGCAGTGAACAGGGTAGCTCCTACAATGAGCAGTTCTTC. Its translation is CASSEQGSSYNEQFF.

The CDR3 sequence: CASSTTYEQYF. DNA for the CDR3: TGTGCCAGCAGCACTACCTACGAGCAGTACTTC. The chain joins TRBV5-6 to TRBJ2-7; no firm D call. The CDR3 consists of 11 residues. The V end lost 4 bases, the J end lost 2 bases, and 4 bases lay between the germline ends. CDR1 SGHDT and CDR2 YYEEEE come from the germline V gene.

The chain carries TRBV11-3 and TRBJ2-7; tentatively, D is TRBD1 (5 bases). This CDR3 is 13 amino acids long. Germline-derived CDR1 and CDR2 are SGHNT and YENEEA. V lost 3 bases to trimming and J lost 1 base, with 7 bases between them. CDR3 loop: CASSFTGSYEQYF. The CDR3 DNA is TGTGCCAGCAGCTTTACAGGATCCTACGAGCAGTACTTC.

This rearrangement joins TRBV28 to TRBJ1-5; tentative D call: TRBD1 (5 bases). Germline V gene data show CDR1 as MDHEN and CDR2 as SYDVKM. The CDR3 sequence is 11 residues long. Trimming shortened V by 4 bases and J by 15 bases, and 13 bases separated the two germline ends. The CDR3 DNA reads as TGTGCCAGCAGTTGGGGCGGGCCAGGGCATTTT. This gives the protein CASSWGGPGHF.

This rearrangement joins TRBV19 to TRBJ1-2; no clear D gene. The CDR3 extends over 13 amino acids. Trimming pared 1 base from V and 6 bases from J, leaving 9 bases between. Germline CDR1 reads LNHDA; CDR2 reads SQIVND (reference sequence). As DNA, the CDR3 is TGTGCCAGTAGTATAGGGTCGGGAAATGGCTACACCTTC. Translated: CASSIGSGNGYTF.

This clone was seen only a few times. The rearrangement links TRBV4-1 to TRBJ1-1; D is unclear. This CDR3 is 14 amino acids long. Germline V lookup: CDR1 MGHRA, CDR2 YSYEKL. V lost 3 bases and J 3 bases, leaving 11 bases between the germline ends. As DNA, the CDR3 is TGCGCCAGCAGCCAGGGGAGGAGGGACACTGAAGCTTTCTTT. As protein: CASSQGRRDTEAFF.

The chain joins TRBV9 to TRBJ2-5, with TRBD1 as a possible D gene (6 bases). Germline V gene lookup returns CDR1 SGDLS and CDR2 YYNGEE. Trimming left V 3 bases short and J 3 bases short, with 18 bases between. The CDR3 has 16 amino acids. The CDR3 nucleotides are TGTGCCAGCAGCGCCTCCGGGACAATTAAAAAAGAGACCCAGTACTTC. This encodes CASSASGTIKKETQYF.

The chain carries TRBV6-1 and TRBJ2-1; 10 bases line up with TRBD2. This CDR3 contains 18 residues. Germline assignment: CDR1 MNHNS and CDR2 SASEGT. J was trimmed by 7 bases and V by 2 bases; bases with no gene match: 14. Here the CDR3 reads CASSETNARTSGGNEQFF. The CDR3 DNA reads as TGTGCCAGCAGTGAAACGAATGCGAGGACTAGCGGAGGAAATGAGCAGTTCTTC.

The chain carries TRBV6-1 and TRBJ1-5; 10 bases agree with TRBD1. The length of the CDR3 is 15 residues. Germline assignment: CDR1 MNHNS and CDR2 SASEGT. V lost 7 bases and J lost 6; bases outside the gene matches: 9. The CDR3 coding sequence is TGTGCCAGCACCCAGACAGGGGGCCGCCGTCAGCCCCAGCATTTT. As protein: CASTQTGGRRQPQHF.

The gene calls are TRBV27 and TRBJ2-3; 9 positions match TRBD2. This CDR3 has 17 amino acids. Looked up from germline, CDR1 is MNHEY and CDR2 is SMNVEV (reference sequence). Trimming cost V 6 bases and J 3 bases; bases outside gene matches: 13. The chain's CDR3 is CASSLGGGSGRTDTQYF. The CDR3 DNA is TGTGCCAGCAGCCTTGGAGGAGGTAGCGGGAGAACAGATACGCAGTATTTT.

This clone came up a few times. This rearrangement joins TRBV7-8 to TRBJ1-5, with TRBD1 as a possible D gene (5 bases). This CDR3 has 14 residues. In germline, CDR1 is SGHVS, CDR2 FQNEAQ. Trimming took 0 bases from V and 6 from J, leaving 9 bases between them. CDR3 sequence reads: CASSLATGTQPQHF. The CDR3, as DNA: TGTGCCAGCAGCTTAGCGACGGGGACTCAGCCCCAGCATTTT.

The chain combines TRBV5-1 with TRBJ1-1; D unclear. With 0 bases removed from V and 2 bases from J, the gap between germline ends came to 5 bases. The length of the CDR3 is 13 residues. The germline V gene encodes CDR1 SGHRS and CDR2 YFSETQ. The CDR3 sequence is CASSLDSNTEAFF. As DNA, the CDR3 is TGCGCCAGCAGCTTGGACAGTAACACTGAAGCTTTCTTT.

V and J are TRBV7-8 and TRBJ1-2; maybe TRBD1 (6 bases). Per germline, CDR1 SGHVS and CDR2 FQNEAQ. CDR3 length equals 16 residues. Trimming cost V 5 bases and J 7 bases, with 23 bases left between them. Here the CDR3 DNA reads TGTGCCAGCAGCCCCAGGACAGCAAAGGGGATGAGTGGCTACACCTTC. Its translation is CASSPRTAKGMSGYTF. Full variable domain (rest looked up from reference TRBV7-8 and TRBJ1-2): GAGVSQSPRYKVAKRGQDVALRCDPISGHVSLFWYQQALGQGPEFLTYFQNEAQLDKSGLPSDRFFAERPEGSVSTLKIQRTQQEDSAVYLCASSPRTAKGMSGYTFGSGTRLTVV.

A note on this clone: Other DNA sequences in the same sample also yield this CDR3. V gene TRBV2 combines with J gene TRBJ2-7; D may correspond to TRBD1 or TRBD2 (5 bases each). Germline V gives CDR1 SNHLY, CDR2 FYNNEI. V was pared by 1 base and J by 6 bases, with 19 bases between. The CDR3 consists of 16 residues. The CDR3 DNA follows: TGTGCCAGCAGTGAAGGGAAGGGATGGGATGGGGGCGAGCAGTACTTC. Protein sequence: CASSEGKGWDGGEQYF.

The J gene is TRBJ2-1, the V gene TRBV9; 7 positions agree with TRBD2. V was clipped by 4 bases and J by 8 bases; unmatched bases: 9. Germline assignment: CDR1 SGDLS and CDR2 YYNGEE. There are 14 residues in the CDR3. Here the CDR3 DNA reads TGTGCCAGCAGCATGGGGAGGGTTTGGCATGAGCAGTTCTTC. Protein product: CASSMGRVWHEQFF.

This chain uses TRBV20-1 with TRBJ1-2; D is undetermined. The germline CDR1 and CDR2 sequences are DFQATT and SNEGSKA (reference sequence). Trimming cost V 6 bases and J 8 bases, with 13 bases left between them. The CDR3 has 11 residues. This chain's CDR3 is CSATAWVGYTF. The CDR3 nucleotides are TGCAGTGCCACCGCCTGGGTCGGCTACACCTTC.